Shown below are 2 T cell receptor beta chains from a single sample sequenced in a study of cytomegalovirus exposure and HLA in healthy donors. Use of 60 Vbeta and 13 Jbeta primers characterized the PCR. Generated by immunoSEQ multiplex PCR, the TCRdb table keeps only in-frame clones and is missing some. The repertoire holds 150,000 to 200,000 clones, with over 75% as singletons. The sequenced sample consisted of PBMCs. These receptors all come from a boy between 2 and 10 years old in good health and CMV-seronegative.

The CDR3 loop reads CASSLVQPGNTIYF. DNA of the CDR3: TGTGCCAGCAGCTTAGTACAGCCAGGAAACACCATATATTTT. The chain employs TRBV7-2 and TRBJ1-3; D is undetermined. The V gene lost 1 base and the J gene lost 4 bases, with 8 bases spanning the gap. Germline assignment: CDR1 SGHTA and CDR2 FQGNSA. The CDR3 runs to 14 residues.

DNA for the CDR3: TGTGCCAGCAGCCGGTTGGAGGGACAGGGTAACGAGCAGTACTTC. Amino acids: CASSRLEGQGNEQYF. The V and J genes are TRBV11-2 and TRBJ2-7; TRBD1 aligns across 9 bases. The CDR3 length is 15 residues. Germline CDR1 is SGHAT and CDR2 is FQNNGV. With V trimmed by 5 bases and J by 5 bases, 10 bases remained unmatched. Complete variable domain (other parts from reference TRBV11-2 and TRBJ2-7): EAGVAQSPRYKIIEKRQSVAFWCNPISGHATLYWYQQILGQGPKLLIQFQNNGVVDDSQLPKDRFSAERLKGVDSTLKIQPAKLEDSAVYLCASSRLEGQGNEQYFGPGTRLTVT.